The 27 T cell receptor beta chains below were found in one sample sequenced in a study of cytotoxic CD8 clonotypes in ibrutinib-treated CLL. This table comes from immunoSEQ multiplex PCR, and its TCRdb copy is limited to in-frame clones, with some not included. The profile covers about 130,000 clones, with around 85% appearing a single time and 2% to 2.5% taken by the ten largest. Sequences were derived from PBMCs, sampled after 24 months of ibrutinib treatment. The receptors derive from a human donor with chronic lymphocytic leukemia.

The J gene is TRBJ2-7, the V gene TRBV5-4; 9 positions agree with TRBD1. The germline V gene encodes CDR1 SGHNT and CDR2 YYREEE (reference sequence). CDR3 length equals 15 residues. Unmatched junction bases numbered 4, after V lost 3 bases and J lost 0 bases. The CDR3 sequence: CASSWDRAISYEQYF. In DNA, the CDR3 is TGTGCCAGCAGCTGGGACAGGGCCATCTCCTACGAGCAGTACTTC. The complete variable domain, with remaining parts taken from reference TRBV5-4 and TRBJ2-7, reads ETGVTQSPTHLIKTRGQQVTLRCSSQSGHNTVSWYQQALGQGPQFIFQYYREEENGRGNFPPRFSGLQFPNYSSELNVNALELDDSALYLCASSWDRAISYEQYFGPGTRLTVT.

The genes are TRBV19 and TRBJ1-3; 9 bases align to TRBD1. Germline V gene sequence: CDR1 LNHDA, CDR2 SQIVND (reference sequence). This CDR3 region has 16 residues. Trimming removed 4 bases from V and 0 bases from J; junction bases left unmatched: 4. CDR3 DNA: TGTGCCAGTAGTACGGGACAGGGTCGCTCTGGAAACACCATATATTTT. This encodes CASSTGQGRSGNTIYF.

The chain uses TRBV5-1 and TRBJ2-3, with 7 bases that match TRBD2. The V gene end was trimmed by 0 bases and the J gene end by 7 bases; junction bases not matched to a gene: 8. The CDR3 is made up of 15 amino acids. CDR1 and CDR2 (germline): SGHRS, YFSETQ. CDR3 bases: TGCGCCAGCAGCTTGGCTGGACTAGAGTCGAATACGCAGTATTTT. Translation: CASSLAGLESNTQYF.

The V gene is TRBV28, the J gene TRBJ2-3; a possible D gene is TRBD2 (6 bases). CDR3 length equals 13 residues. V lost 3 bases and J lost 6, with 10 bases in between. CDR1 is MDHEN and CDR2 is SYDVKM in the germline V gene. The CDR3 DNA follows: TGTGCCAGCAGTTTCGGGGGTTCGGATACGCAGTATTTT. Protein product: CASSFGGSDTQYF.

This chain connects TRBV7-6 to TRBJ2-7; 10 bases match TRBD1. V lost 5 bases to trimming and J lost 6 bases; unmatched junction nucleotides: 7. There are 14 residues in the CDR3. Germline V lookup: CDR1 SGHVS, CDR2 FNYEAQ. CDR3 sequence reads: CASSPRTGGGEQYF. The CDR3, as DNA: TGTGCCAGCAGCCCCCGGACAGGGGGAGGCGAGCAGTACTTC.

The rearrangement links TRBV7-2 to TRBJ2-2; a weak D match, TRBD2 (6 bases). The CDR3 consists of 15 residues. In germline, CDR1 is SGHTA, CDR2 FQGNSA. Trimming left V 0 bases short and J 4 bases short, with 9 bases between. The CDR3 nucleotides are TGTGCCAGCAGCTTAGCCGGGGGATCCACCGGGGAGCTGTTTTTT. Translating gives CASSLAGGSTGELFF.

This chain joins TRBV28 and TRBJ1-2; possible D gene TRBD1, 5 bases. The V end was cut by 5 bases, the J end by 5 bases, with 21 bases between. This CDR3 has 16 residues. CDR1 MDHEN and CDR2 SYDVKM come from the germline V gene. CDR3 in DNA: TGTGCCAGCAGTCCGCCGGGGGGTTTAGGGGTTTATGGCTACACCTTC. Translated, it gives CASSPPGGLGVYGYTF.

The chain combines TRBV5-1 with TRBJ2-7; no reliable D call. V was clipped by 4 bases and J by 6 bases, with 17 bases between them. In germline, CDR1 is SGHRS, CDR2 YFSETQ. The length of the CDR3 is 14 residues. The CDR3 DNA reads TGCGCCAGCAGCCGCCCTACCCCGAACGGCGAGCAGTACTTC. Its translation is CASSRPTPNGEQYF.

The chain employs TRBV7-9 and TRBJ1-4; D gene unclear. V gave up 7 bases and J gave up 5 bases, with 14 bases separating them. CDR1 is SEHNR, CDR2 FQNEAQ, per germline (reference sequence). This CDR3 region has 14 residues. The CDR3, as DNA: TGTGCCAGCACCCCCCACACACCCAATGAAAAACTGTTTTTT. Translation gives CASTPHTPNEKLFF.

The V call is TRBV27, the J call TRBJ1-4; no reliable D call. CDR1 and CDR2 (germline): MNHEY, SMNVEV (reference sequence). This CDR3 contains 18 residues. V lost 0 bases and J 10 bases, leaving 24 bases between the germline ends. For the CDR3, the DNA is TGTGCCAGCAGTTTATCCTCCGGACGGGAAACGGCACTGGGAAAACTGTTTTTT. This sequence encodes CASSLSSGRETALGKLFF.

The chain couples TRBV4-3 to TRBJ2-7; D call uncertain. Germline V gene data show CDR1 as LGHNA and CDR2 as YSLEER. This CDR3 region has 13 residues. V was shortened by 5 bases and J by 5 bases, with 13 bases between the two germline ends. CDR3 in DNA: TGCGCCAGCAGCTTGGGATCACGGAACGAGCAGTACTTC. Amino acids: CASSLGSRNEQYF.

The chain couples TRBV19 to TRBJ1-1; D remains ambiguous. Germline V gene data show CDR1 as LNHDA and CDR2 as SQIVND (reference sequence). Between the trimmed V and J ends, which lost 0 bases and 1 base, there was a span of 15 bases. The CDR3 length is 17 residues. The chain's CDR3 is CASSIDLVGNPNTEAFF. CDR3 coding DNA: TGTGCCAGTAGTATAGATCTGGTAGGGAACCCGAACACTGAAGCTTTCTTT.

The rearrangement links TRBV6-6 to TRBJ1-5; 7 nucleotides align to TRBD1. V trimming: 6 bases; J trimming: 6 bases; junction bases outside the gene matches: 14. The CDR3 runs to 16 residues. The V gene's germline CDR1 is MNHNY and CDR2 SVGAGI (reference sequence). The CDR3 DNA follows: TGTGCCAGCAGACGACCAGGGGGGGAGGGTGTTCAGCCCCAGCATTTT. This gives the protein CASRRPGGEGVQPQHF.

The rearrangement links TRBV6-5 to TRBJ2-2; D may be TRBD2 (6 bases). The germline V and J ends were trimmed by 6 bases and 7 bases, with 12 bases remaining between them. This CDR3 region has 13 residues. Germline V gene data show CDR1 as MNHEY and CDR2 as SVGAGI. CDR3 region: CASRKEGGGELFF. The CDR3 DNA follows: TGTGCCAGCAGGAAGGAGGGCGGCGGGGAGCTGTTTTTT.

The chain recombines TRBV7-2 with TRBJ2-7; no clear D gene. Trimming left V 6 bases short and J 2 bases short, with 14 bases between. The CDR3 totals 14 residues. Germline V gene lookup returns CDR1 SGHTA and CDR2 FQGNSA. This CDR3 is CASRDLIATYEQYF. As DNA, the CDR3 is TGTGCCAGCAGGGATCTAATAGCTACCTACGAGCAGTACTTC.

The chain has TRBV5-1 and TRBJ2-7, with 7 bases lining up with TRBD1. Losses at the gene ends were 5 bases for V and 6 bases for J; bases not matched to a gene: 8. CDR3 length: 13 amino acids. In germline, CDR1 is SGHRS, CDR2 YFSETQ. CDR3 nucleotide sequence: TGCGCCAGCAGTCCGACAGGGCGCCTCGAGCAGTACTTC. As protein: CASSPTGRLEQYF.

CDR3 in amino acids: CASSVAGGSSETQYF. For the CDR3, the DNA is TGTGCCAGCAGCGTAGCGGGAGGGTCCTCAGAGACCCAGTACTTC. The V gene is TRBV9, the J gene TRBJ2-5, with 8 bases identical to TRBD2. The CDR3 length is 15 residues. Germline loops: CDR1 SGDLS, CDR2 YYNGEE. V shed 0 bases, J shed 4 bases, and the junction held 5 bases outside the gene matches.

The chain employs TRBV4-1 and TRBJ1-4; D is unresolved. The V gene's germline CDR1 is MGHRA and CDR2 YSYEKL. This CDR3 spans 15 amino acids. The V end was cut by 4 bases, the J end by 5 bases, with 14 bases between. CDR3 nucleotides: TGCGCCAGCAGCCCCTTTGTAGAATCGAATGAAAAACTGTTTTTT. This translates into CASSPFVESNEKLFF.

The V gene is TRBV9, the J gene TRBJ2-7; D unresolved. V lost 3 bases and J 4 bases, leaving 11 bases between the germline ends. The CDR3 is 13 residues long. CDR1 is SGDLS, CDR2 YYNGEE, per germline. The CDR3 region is CASSDSDGYEQYF. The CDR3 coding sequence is TGTGCCAGCAGCGATTCCGACGGTTACGAGCAGTACTTC.

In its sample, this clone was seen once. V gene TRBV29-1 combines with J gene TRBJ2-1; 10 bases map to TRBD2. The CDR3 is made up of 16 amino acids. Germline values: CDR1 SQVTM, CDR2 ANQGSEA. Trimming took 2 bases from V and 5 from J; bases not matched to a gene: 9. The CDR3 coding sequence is TGCAGCGTTGAAAACCCGACTAGCGGGTGGAACAATGAGCAGTTCTTC. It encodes CSVENPTSGWNNEQFF.

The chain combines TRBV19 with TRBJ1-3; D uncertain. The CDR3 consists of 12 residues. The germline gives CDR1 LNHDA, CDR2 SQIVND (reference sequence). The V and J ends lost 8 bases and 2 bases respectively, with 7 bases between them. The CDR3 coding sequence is TGTGCCAGTGGGTATGCTGGAAACACCATATATTTT. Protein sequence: CASGYAGNTIYF. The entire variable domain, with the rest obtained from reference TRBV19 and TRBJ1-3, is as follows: DGGITQSPKYLFRKEGQNVTLSCEQNLNHDAMYWYRQDPGQGLRLIYYSQIVNDFQKGDIAEGYSVSREKKESFPLTVTSAQKNPTAFYLCASGYAGNTIYFGEGSWLTVV.

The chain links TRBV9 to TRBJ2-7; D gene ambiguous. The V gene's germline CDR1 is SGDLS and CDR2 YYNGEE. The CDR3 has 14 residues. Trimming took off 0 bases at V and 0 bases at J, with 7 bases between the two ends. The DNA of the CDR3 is TGTGCCAGCAGCGTAGCCGTTAGCTCCTACGAGCAGTACTTC. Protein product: CASSVAVSSYEQYF.

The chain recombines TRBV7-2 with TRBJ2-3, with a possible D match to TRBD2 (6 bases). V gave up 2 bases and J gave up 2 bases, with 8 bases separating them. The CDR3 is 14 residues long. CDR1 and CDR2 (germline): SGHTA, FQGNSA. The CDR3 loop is CASSLRRDTDTQYF. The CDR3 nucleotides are TGTGCCAGCAGCTTAAGGCGGGACACAGATACGCAGTATTTT.

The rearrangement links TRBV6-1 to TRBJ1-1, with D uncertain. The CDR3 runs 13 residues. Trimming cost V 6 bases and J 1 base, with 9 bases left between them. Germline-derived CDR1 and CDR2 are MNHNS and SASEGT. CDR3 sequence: CASSLEGNTEAFF. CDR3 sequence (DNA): TGTGCCAGCAGCTTAGAAGGGAACACTGAAGCTTTCTTT.

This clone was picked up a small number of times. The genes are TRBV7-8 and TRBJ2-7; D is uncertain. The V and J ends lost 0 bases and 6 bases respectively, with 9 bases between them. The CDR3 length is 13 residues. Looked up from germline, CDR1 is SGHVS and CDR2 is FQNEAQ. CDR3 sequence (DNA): TGTGCCAGCAGCTTAGCGCCCCTTGTCGAGCAGTACTTC. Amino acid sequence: CASSLAPLVEQYF.

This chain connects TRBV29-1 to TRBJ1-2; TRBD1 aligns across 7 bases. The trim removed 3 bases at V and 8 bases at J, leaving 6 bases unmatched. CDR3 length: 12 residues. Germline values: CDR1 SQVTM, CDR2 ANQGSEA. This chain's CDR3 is CSVDSGGGGYTF. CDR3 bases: TGCAGCGTTGACTCAGGGGGAGGAGGCTACACCTTC.

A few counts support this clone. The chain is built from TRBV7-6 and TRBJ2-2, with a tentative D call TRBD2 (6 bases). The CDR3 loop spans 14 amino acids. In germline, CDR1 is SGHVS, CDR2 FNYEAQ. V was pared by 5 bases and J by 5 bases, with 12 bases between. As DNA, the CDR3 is TGTGCCAGCAGCCGGGAGCCGGGGACCGGGGAGCTGTTTTTT. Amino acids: CASSREPGTGELFF.